What follows are 13 T cell receptor beta chains derived from one specimen sequenced in a study of CD4 T cells in relation to SARS-CoV-2 and coronaviruses. Before the COVID-19 pandemic, during about 2011-2018, CD4+ T cells were taken from unexposed donors. The table came from immunoSEQ multiplex PCR; TCRdb's copy has only in-frame clones and leaves some out. The data contain 50,000 to 70,000 clones, 87% of them singletons. Sequencing input: memory CD4+ T cells from PBMCs. These receptor sequences come from a human donor in good health.

In this sample, this clone turned up once. The chain links TRBV5-4 to TRBJ2-7; 8 nucleotides agree with TRBD2. This CDR3 has 16 amino acids. The V segment lost 0 bases and the J segment 5 bases; nucleotides outside the gene matches: 10. Looked up from germline, CDR1 is SGHNT and CDR2 is YYREEE (reference sequence). CDR3 in DNA: TGTGCCAGCAGCTTGGGTAGCGGGAATATCTTGGACGAGCAGTACTTC. Its protein is CASSLGSGNILDEQYF.

The chain has TRBV28 and TRBJ2-2, with D tentatively TRBD2 (5 bases). Trimming removed 10 bases from V and 0 bases from J, with 12 bases in between. CDR1 and CDR2 (germline): MDHEN, SYDVKM. This CDR3 contains 14 residues. The CDR3 sequence: CAILGSANTGELFF. CDR3 nucleotide sequence: TGTGCCATCCTAGGGAGCGCGAACACCGGGGAGCTGTTTTTT.

The V gene is TRBV18, the J gene TRBJ1-4; D possibly corresponds to TRBD1 (5 bases). V was shortened by 6 bases and J by 4 bases, with 9 bases between the two germline ends. This CDR3 contains 13 residues. Germline V CDR1 and CDR2: KGHSH, LQKENI. The CDR3 DNA reads TGTGCCAGCTCCTCCAGGGTTAATGAAAAACTGTTTTTT. It is translated as CASSSRVNEKLFF.

The chain carries TRBV19 and TRBJ2-5; D gene unclear. Trimming cost V 5 bases and J 3 bases, with 10 bases left between them. CDR1 and CDR2 (germline): LNHDA, SQIVND (reference sequence). The CDR3 runs 13 residues. The CDR3 protein is CASSGPSKETQYF. As DNA, the CDR3 is TGTGCCAGTAGTGGACCATCAAAAGAGACCCAGTACTTC.

The V and J genes are TRBV24-1 and TRBJ2-7, with 10 bases lining up with TRBD1. V lost 3 bases, J lost 4 bases, and 2 bases stayed unmatched. The CDR3 loop spans 14 amino acids. Per germline, CDR1 KGHDR and CDR2 SFDVKD. CDR3 nucleotide sequence: TGTGCCACCAGTGATCCGGGACAGGGGTACGAGCAGTACTTC. Translating it yields CATSDPGQGYEQYF.

The chain joins TRBV27 to TRBJ2-1; 8 nucleotides align to TRBD2. This CDR3 is built from 16 residues. V trimming: 3 bases; J trimming: 5 bases; junction bases outside the gene matches: 9. Germline CDR1 MNHEY, CDR2 SMNVEV (reference sequence). The CDR3 sequence is CASSFLTGGANNEQFF. DNA of the CDR3: TGTGCCAGCAGTTTCTTAACGGGGGGGGCAAACAATGAGCAGTTCTTC.

The V and J genes are TRBV30 and TRBJ1-4; D unresolved. CDR3 length equals 14 residues. Looked up from germline, CDR1 is GTSNPN and CDR2 is SVGIG (reference sequence). With 0 bases removed from V and 4 bases from J, the gap between germline ends came to 9 bases. The DNA of the CDR3 is TGTGCCTGGAGTGTGGCAGGTGTTAATGAAAAACTGTTTTTT. Encoded protein: CAWSVAGVNEKLFF. Together with reference TRBV30 and TRBJ1-4, the CDR3 gives the full variable domain: SQTIHQWPATLVQPVGSPLSLECTVEGTSNPNLYWYRQAAGRGLQLLFYSVGIGQISSEVPQNLSASRPQDRQFILSSKKLLLSDSGFYLCAWSVAGVNEKLFFGSGTQLSVL.

The gene calls are TRBV2 and TRBJ2-3; no firm D call. Germline V gives CDR1 SNHLY, CDR2 FYNNEI. The CDR3 spans 12 residues. The V end was cut by 3 bases, the J end by 2 bases, with 3 bases between. CDR3 in DNA: TGTGCCAGCAGTGAGTACACAGATACGCAGTATTTT. Its translation: CASSEYTDTQYF.

This chain connects TRBV2 to TRBJ2-4; D is unclear. The germline CDR1 and CDR2 sequences are SNHLY and FYNNEI. V was clipped by 5 bases and J by 2 bases, with 13 bases between them. The length of the CDR3 is 15 residues. CDR3 loop: CASSLDDNPKNIQYF. The CDR3 DNA sequence: TGTGCCAGCAGTCTAGACGACAACCCCAAAAACATTCAGTACTTC.

This clone was seen a few times. The rearrangement joins TRBV12-3 or TRBV12-4 to TRBJ1-1; D is perhaps TRBD1 (5 bases). This CDR3 is built from 13 residues. V dropped 6 bases and J dropped 6 bases, with 14 bases sitting between them. The CDR3 sequence: CASRAQGSPEAFF. The CDR3 region has the DNA TGTGCCAGCAGAGCTCAGGGATCCCCTGAAGCTTTCTTT.

This chain uses TRBV18 with TRBJ1-2, with 11 bases that match TRBD1. Germline V gene lookup returns CDR1 KGHSH and CDR2 LQKENI. CDR3 length equals 15 residues. V was clipped by 3 bases and J by 4 bases; unmatched bases: 4. CDR3 sequence (DNA): TGTGCCAGCTCACCGGGACAGGGGGGAAGCTATGGCTACACCTTC. Translating it yields CASSPGQGGSYGYTF.

The rearrangement uses TRBV6-5 and TRBJ2-7; TRBD2 might be the D (6 bases). CDR3 size: 15 residues. Germline CDR1 MNHEY, CDR2 SVGAGI. Deletions cut 6 bases from V and 3 bases from J, with 18 bases between. CDR3 nucleotide sequence: TGTGCCAGCAGCCAGAATCCACCGGGGGTCTACGAGCAGTACTTC. Its protein product is CASSQNPPGVYEQYF.

This chain connects TRBV19 to TRBJ1-5; D is undetermined. V was trimmed by 3 bases and J by 11 bases, leaving 14 bases between them. The CDR3 extends over 13 amino acids. The germline gives CDR1 LNHDA, CDR2 SQIVND (reference sequence). The CDR3 nucleotides are TGTGCCAGTAGTATCGGCCGGTCCTCGGCCCAGCATTTT. This codes for CASSIGRSSAQHF.